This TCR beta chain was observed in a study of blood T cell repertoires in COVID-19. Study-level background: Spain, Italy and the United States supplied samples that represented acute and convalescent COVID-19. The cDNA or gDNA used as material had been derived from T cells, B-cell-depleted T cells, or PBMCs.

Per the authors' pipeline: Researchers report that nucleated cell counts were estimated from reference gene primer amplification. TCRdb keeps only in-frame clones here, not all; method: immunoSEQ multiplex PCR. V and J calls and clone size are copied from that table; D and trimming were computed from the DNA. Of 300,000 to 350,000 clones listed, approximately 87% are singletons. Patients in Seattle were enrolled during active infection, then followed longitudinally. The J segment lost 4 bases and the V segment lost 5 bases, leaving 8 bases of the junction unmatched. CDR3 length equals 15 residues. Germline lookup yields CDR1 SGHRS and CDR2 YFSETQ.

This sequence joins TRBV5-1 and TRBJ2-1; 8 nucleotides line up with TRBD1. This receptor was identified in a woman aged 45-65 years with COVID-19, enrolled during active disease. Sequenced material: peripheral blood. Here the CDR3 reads CASRASGGVYNEQFF. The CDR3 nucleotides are TGCGCCAGCAGAGCGTCAGGGGGCGTTTACAATGAGCAGTTCTTC.